This T cell receptor beta chain was identified during a study of blood T cell repertoires in COVID-19. Study context: Acute and convalescent COVID-19 samples came from the United States, Italy and Spain.

Original handling: Cell counts per sample came from amplifying reference gene primers. Only in-frame clones appear in the TCRdb table, and some are missing; sequencing was by immunoSEQ multiplex PCR. For V, J and clone size, that table is used; D and trimming come from the DNA. The repertoire includes 100,000 or so clones, approximately 87% of them detected once, and around a tenth sits in the top ten. Material for sequencing was peripheral blood. The receptor's source is a woman in her twenties or thirties with acute or convalescent COVID-19.

The CDR3 sequence is CAWSADWTGGTDTQYF. DNA for the CDR3: TGTGCCTGGAGCGCCGACTGGACAGGGGGCACAGATACGCAGTATTTT. This sequence joins TRBV30 and TRBJ2-3; 9 positions agree with TRBD1. Germline CDR1 reads GTSNPN; CDR2 reads SVGIG (reference sequence). This CDR3 comprises 16 residues. The V segment lost 3 bases and the J segment 1 base; nucleotides outside the gene matches: 8.